The 8 T cell receptor beta chains below all came from one sample that was sequenced in a study of blood T cell repertoires in COVID-19. Generated by immunoSEQ multiplex PCR, the TCRdb table keeps only in-frame clones and is missing some. The sample lists around 300,000 clones; around 86% were seen once. Specimen: peripheral blood. The source of these receptors is a man aged 45-65 years with active or convalescent COVID-19.

The chain has TRBV28 and TRBJ1-2; 8 nucleotides align to TRBD1. This CDR3 has 14 amino acids. Germline trimming cut 7 bases from V and 3 bases from J; bases unmatched to any gene: 7. CDR1 MDHEN and CDR2 SYDVKM come from the germline V gene. CDR3 bases: TGTGCCAGCACCGAACAGGGGGGAGACTATGGCTACACCTTC. It translates to CASTEQGGDYGYTF.

This chain links TRBV21-1 with TRBJ2-7; the table's TRBD1 call for D was not verified on the DNA. TRBV21-1 is tagged as a pseudogene. The CDR3 consists of 17 residues. CDR3 coding DNA: TGTGCCAGCAGCACGTACGAAATTAGGACAGGGGCCTACGAGCAGTACTTC. Protein sequence: CASSTYEIRTGAYEQYF.

The chain joins TRBV18 to TRBJ1-2; TRBD1 matches 8 bases. This CDR3 is 12 amino acids long. After removal of 5 bases from V and 7 bases from J, the junction contained 3 bases not matched to a gene. Germline assignment: CDR1 KGHSH and CDR2 LQKENI. CDR3 bases: TGTGCCAGCTCAGCCGGGACAGGTGGCTACACCTTC. Amino acids: CASSAGTGGYTF.

The rearrangement links TRBV7-9 to TRBJ2-3, with D possibly being TRBD2 (6 bases). Germline V lookup: CDR1 SEHNR, CDR2 FQNEAQ (reference sequence). V was shortened by 2 bases and J by 1 base, with 10 bases between the two germline ends. The CDR3 is 15 amino acids. The CDR3 DNA sequence: TGTGCCAGCAGCTTACTCGGGAGTGGCACAGATACGCAGTATTTT. Translated, it gives CASSLLGSGTDTQYF.

This rearrangement joins TRBV4-3 to TRBJ1-2; 7 bases are a match to TRBD1. The V and J ends lost 1 base and 5 bases, in that order; junction bases with no gene match: 7. The CDR3 has 15 amino acids. Per germline, CDR1 LGHNA and CDR2 YSLEER. CDR3 amino acids: CASSQVNRGNYGYTF. Written as DNA, the CDR3 is TGCGCCAGCAGCCAAGTGAACAGGGGAAATTATGGCTACACCTTC.

The gene calls are TRBV24-1 and TRBJ2-1, with 8 bases identical to TRBD2. Germline CDR1 and CDR2: KGHDR and SFDVKD. This CDR3 contains 16 residues. V trimming: 6 bases; J trimming: 6 bases; junction bases outside the gene matches: 12. CDR3 in DNA: TGTGCCACCAGTTTCAGCGGGAGCTATTATGGCAATGAGCAGTTCTTC. As protein: CATSFSGSYYGNEQFF.

This chain joins TRBV5-5 and TRBJ2-6; the match to TRBD2 covers 10 bases. Germline CDR1 is SGHKS and CDR2 is YYEKEE (reference sequence). The CDR3 spans 18 residues. V lost 1 base to trimming and J lost 3 bases; unmatched junction nucleotides: 7. This CDR3 is CASSLSPSGGFGANVLTF. The DNA for the CDR3 is TGTGCCAGCAGCTTGTCCCCTAGCGGGGGCTTTGGGGCCAACGTCCTGACTTTC.

V is TRBV5-8 and J is TRBJ1-6, with D maybe TRBD1 (6 bases). There are 16 residues in the CDR3. V dropped 2 bases and J dropped 0 bases, with 9 bases sitting between them. CDR1 and CDR2 from the germline V gene are SGHTS and YDEGEE. In DNA form, the CDR3 reads TGTGCCAGCAGCTTACAGGGTAGCTCCTATAATTCACCCCTCCACTTT. Protein product: CASSLQGSSYNSPLHF. The complete variable domain, with remaining parts taken from reference TRBV5-8 and TRBJ1-6, reads EAGVTQSPTHLIKTRGQQATLRCSPISGHTSVYWYQQALGLGLQFLLWYDEGEERNRGNFPPRFSGRQFPNYSSELNVNALELEDSALYLCASSLQGSSYNSPLHFGNGTRLTVT.